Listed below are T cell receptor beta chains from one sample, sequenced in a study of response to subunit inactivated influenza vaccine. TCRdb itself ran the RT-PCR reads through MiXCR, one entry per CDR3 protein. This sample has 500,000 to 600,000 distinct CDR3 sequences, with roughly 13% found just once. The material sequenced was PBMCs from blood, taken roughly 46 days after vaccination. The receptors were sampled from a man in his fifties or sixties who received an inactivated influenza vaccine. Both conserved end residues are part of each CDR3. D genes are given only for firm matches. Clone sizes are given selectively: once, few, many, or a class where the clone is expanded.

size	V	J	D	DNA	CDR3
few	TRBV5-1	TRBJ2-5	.	TGCGCCAGCAGCTCAACCGGGACCGTGTTAGAGACCCAGTACTTC	CASSSTGTVLETQYF
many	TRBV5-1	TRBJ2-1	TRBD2	TGCGCCAGCAGCTTGAAATCACCTAGCGGGAGTCTCACCTACAATGAGCAGTTCTTC	CASSLKSPSGSLTYNEQFF
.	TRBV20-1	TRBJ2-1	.	TGCAGTGCTAGAGATCGGGAGCGGTTCTACAATGAGCAGTTCTTC	CSARDRERFYNEQFF
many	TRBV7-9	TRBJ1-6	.	TGTGCCAGCAGTTGGACCCTGAGCTCCTATAATTCACCCCTCCACTTT	CASSWTLSSYNSPLHF
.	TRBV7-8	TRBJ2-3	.	TGTGCCAGCAGCTTAGGGGTGGCGGGAGATACGCAGTATTTT	CASSLGVAGDTQYF
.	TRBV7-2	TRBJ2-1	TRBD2	TGTGCCAGCAGCTTTACTAGCGGCCAGCAGTTCTTC	CASSFTSGQQFF
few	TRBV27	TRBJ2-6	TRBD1	TGTGCCAGCAGCCCGGACAGGGGTAAGGCTGGGGCCAACGTCCTGACTTTC	CASSPDRGKAGANVLTF
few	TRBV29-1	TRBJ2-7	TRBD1	TGCAGCGTTGGTCACCGGGACAGGGGAAAATACGAGCAGTACTTC	CSVGHRDRGKYEQYF
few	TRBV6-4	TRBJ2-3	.	TGTGCCAGCAGTGACAGGAGGGTTTCTAGCACAGATACGCAGTATTTT	CASSDRRVSSTDTQYF
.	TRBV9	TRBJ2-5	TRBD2	TGTGCCAGCAGCGTAGCGGGAGGGCTAGAAGAGACCCAGTACTTC	CASSVAGGLEETQYF